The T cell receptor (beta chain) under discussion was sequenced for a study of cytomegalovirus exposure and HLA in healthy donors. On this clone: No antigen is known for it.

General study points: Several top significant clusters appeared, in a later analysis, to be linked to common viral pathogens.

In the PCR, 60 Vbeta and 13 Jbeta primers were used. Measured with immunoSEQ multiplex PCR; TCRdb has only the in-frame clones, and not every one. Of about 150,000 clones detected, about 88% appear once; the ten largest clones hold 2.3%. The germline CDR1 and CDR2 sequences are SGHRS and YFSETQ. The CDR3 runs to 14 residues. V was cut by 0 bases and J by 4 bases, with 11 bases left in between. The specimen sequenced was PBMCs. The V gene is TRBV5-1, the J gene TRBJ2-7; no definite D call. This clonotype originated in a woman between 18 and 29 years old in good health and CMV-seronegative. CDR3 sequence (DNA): TGCGCCAGCAGCTTGGGAGGTTCCCCATACGAGCAGTACTTC. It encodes CASSLGGSPYEQYF. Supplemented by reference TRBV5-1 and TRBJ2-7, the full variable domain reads KAGVTQTPRYLIKTRGQQVTLSCSPISGHRSVSWYQQTPGQGLQFLFEYFSETQRNKGNFPGRFSGRQFSNSRSEMNVSTLELGDSALYLCASSLGGSPYEQYFGPGTRLTVT.